This TCR beta chain stems from a study of control samples from healthy donors and cancer patients. There are 15 residues in the CDR3. Per the germline V gene, CDR1 is LGHDT and CDR2 is YNNKEL (reference sequence). Losses at the gene ends were 3 bases for V and 2 bases for J; bases not matched to a gene: 6. TCRdb keeps only in-frame clones here, not all; method: immunoSEQ multiplex PCR. The table shows about 94,000 clones, with roughly nine tenths occurring only once. The J gene is TRBJ2-7, the V gene TRBV3-1 (or the pseudogene TRBV3-2); 8 nucleotides match TRBD2. The source of this sequence is a woman between 18 and 29 years old in good health. Sequencing used blood. CDR3 nucleotides: TGTGCCAGCAGCCATACGGGACTAGAGGCCTACGAGCAGTACTTC. As protein: CASSHTGLEAYEQYF.